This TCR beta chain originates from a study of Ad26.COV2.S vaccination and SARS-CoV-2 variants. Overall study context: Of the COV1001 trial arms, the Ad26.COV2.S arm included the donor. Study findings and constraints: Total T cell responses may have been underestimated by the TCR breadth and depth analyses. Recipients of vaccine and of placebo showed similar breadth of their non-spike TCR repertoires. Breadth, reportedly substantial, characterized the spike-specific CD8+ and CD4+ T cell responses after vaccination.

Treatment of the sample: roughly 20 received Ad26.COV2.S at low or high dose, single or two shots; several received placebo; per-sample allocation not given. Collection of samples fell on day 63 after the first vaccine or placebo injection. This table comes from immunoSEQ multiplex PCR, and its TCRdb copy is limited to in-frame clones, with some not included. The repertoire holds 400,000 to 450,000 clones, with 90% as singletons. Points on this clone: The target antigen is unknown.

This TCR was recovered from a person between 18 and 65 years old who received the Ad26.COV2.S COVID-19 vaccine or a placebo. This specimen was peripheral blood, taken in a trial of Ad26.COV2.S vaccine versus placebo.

The CDR3 DNA is TGCAGCGTTGTACAGGGGAATGACTATGGCTACACCTTC. The encoded protein is CSVVQGNDYGYTF. V and J are TRBV29-1 and TRBJ1-2; 7 bases match TRBD1. With 4 bases clipped from V and 3 bases from J, the junction kept 5 bases outside the gene matches. This CDR3 has 13 residues. Germline CDR1 SQVTM, CDR2 ANQGSEA. Full variable domain (missing parts from reference TRBV29-1 and TRBJ1-2): SAVISQKPSRDICQRGTSLTIQCQVDSQVTMMFWYRQQPGQSLTLIATANQGSEATYESGFVIDKFPISRPNLTFSTLTVSNMSPEDSSIYLCSVVQGNDYGYTFGSGTRLTVV.